The 10 T cell receptor beta chains below were found in one sample sequenced in a study of T cell changes during pregnancy in multiple sclerosis. The repertoire was sequenced with immunoSEQ multiplex PCR; TCRdb's copy has only in-frame clones and lacks some. The sample consists of tens of thousands of clones, approximately 94% of them appearing once. The sequences come from CD8+ T cells from peripheral blood mononuclear cells, collected in the first trimester of pregnancy. All receptors come from a female donor with multiple sclerosis, enrolled in a pregnancy study.

V usage is TRBV7-9 and J usage is TRBJ1-5, with D tentatively TRBD1 (6 bases). The CDR3 has 15 amino acids. V shed 5 bases and J shed 0 bases, with 11 bases lying between them. Germline V gene lookup returns CDR1 SEHNR and CDR2 FQNEAQ (reference sequence). In nucleotides, the CDR3 is TGTGCCAGCAGCCGGGAGGGGGATAGCAATCAGCCCCAGCATTTT. Its translation: CASSREGDSNQPQHF.

The rearrangement joins TRBV1 to TRBJ1-1. TRBV1 has pseudogene status. The length of the CDR3 is 14 residues. The CDR3, as DNA: TGCACCAGCATCCCACGGTCTGCTCGAAAGGAAGCTTTCTTT. Translation gives CTSIPRSARKEAFF.

This clone was detected only once. CDR3 sequence: CASSTTDRDEQFF. The CDR3 bases are TGTGCCAGCAGCACGACGGACAGGGATGAGCAGTTCTTC. The chain employs TRBV11-3 and TRBJ2-1; 8 positions match TRBD1. The V gene end was trimmed by 5 bases and the J gene end by 8 bases; junction bases not matched to a gene: 5. This CDR3 has 13 amino acids. The germline V gene has CDR1 SGHNT and CDR2 YENEEA. Full variable domain (missing parts from reference TRBV11-3 and TRBJ2-1): EAGVVQSPRYKIIEKKQPVAFWCNPISGHNTLYWYLQNLGQGPELLIRYENEEAVDDSQLPKDRFSAERLKGVDSTLKIQPAELGDSAVYLCASSTTDRDEQFFGPGTRLTVL.

V and J are TRBV5-1 and TRBJ1-1; maybe TRBD1 (6 bases). With 0 bases removed from V and 5 bases from J, the gap between germline ends came to 17 bases. This CDR3 spans 16 amino acids. Germline V gene lookup returns CDR1 SGHRS and CDR2 YFSETQ. The CDR3 bases are TGCGCCAGCAGCTTGGGGGACAACGAAAGGAGAACTGAAGCTTTCTTT. Residues: CASSLGDNERRTEAFF.

The CDR3 reads CASSLDRGAGTEAFF. The CDR3, as DNA: TGTGCCAGCAGTCTCGACAGGGGCGCGGGGACTGAAGCTTTCTTT. This chain uses TRBV27 with TRBJ1-1, with TRBD1 identical over 8 bases. In germline, CDR1 is MNHEY, CDR2 SMNVEV (reference sequence). This CDR3 has 15 amino acids. The V and J ends lost 5 bases and 5 bases, in that order; junction bases with no gene match: 10.

The chain joins TRBV5-6 to TRBJ2-2, with 12 nucleotides matching TRBD1. The CDR3 is made up of 19 amino acids. The germline V gene has CDR1 SGHDT and CDR2 YYEEEE. The V gene end was trimmed by 3 bases and the J gene end by 4 bases; junction bases not matched to a gene: 13. This CDR3 reads CASSYLQGQGARGTGELFF. In DNA, the CDR3 is TGTGCCAGCAGCTACCTTCAGGGACAGGGGGCGCGGGGCACCGGGGAGCTGTTTTTT.

The V gene is TRBV27, the J gene TRBJ2-7; TRBD1 matches at 7 bases. The CDR3 consists of 13 residues. V gave up 5 bases and J gave up 5 bases; unmatched junction bases: 6. Per germline, CDR1 MNHEY and CDR2 SMNVEV (reference sequence). The CDR3 DNA reads as TGTGCCAGCAGTCCGACAGGGATCCACGAGCAGTACTTC. It specifies CASSPTGIHEQYF.

The rearrangement uses TRBV27 and TRBJ2-7, with D possibly matching TRBD2 (6 bases). This CDR3 comprises 14 residues. Deletions cut 5 bases from V and 4 bases from J, with 15 bases between. Germline V gene sequence: CDR1 MNHEY, CDR2 SMNVEV (reference sequence). The CDR3 region is CASSPSGLLYEQYF. CDR3 nucleotide sequence: TGTGCCAGCAGTCCCTCGGGACTTCTATACGAGCAGTACTTC.

CDR3 protein: CASSPGAGPPHEQYF. The CDR3 DNA sequence: TGTGCCAGCAGCCCTGGGGCAGGGCCCCCTCACGAGCAGTACTTC. The V gene is TRBV7-6, the J gene TRBJ2-7; D might be TRBD1 (5 bases). The CDR3 runs 15 residues. Trimming stripped 5 bases from V and 5 bases from J, with 19 bases between. CDR1 and CDR2 (germline): SGHVS, FNYEAQ.

This clone was counted a single time. This sequence joins TRBV27 and TRBJ2-7; perhaps TRBD2 as D (5 bases). The CDR3 consists of 14 residues. The germline CDR1 and CDR2 sequences are MNHEY and SMNVEV (reference sequence). V was clipped by 2 bases and J by 1 base, with 9 bases between them. The CDR3 protein is CASSLVEGSYEQYF. As DNA, the CDR3 is TGTGCCAGCAGTTTAGTTGAGGGATCCTACGAGCAGTACTTC.